The 5 T cell receptor beta chains below come from one sample, sequenced in a study of graft-versus-host responses after intestinal transplantation. The table came from immunoSEQ multiplex PCR; TCRdb's copy has only in-frame clones and leaves some out. The repertoire holds under 30,000 clones, with 90% as singletons. The material sequenced was PBMCs, taken roughly 38 days after intestinal transplant. The receptors come from a human patient who received an intestinal transplant, so some T cells may come from the graft donor.

The chain couples TRBV23-1 to TRBJ2-3; the D gene is possibly TRBD1 (7 bases). TRBV23-1 is labeled an ORF, and its function is uncertain. CDR3 length: 19 amino acids. V was cut by 0 bases and J by 3 bases, with 22 bases left in between. The CDR3 here is CASSQSRQGGDSMTDTQYF. CDR3 sequence (DNA): TGCGCCAGCAGTCAATCCCGACAGGGTGGGGACTCCATGACAGATACGCAGTATTTT.

This clone was detected a few times. This rearrangement joins TRBV19 to TRBJ2-7; D unclear. The V gene lost 0 bases and the J gene lost 2 bases, with 8 bases spanning the gap. The germline V gene encodes CDR1 LNHDA and CDR2 SQIVND (reference sequence). The CDR3 is made up of 14 amino acids. The chain's CDR3 is CASSIDRKAYEQYF. The CDR3 coding sequence is TGTGCCAGTAGTATAGATCGTAAGGCCTACGAGCAGTACTTC.

The chain employs TRBV6-1 and TRBJ2-5; 9 nucleotides match TRBD1. V trimming: 6 bases; J trimming: 2 bases; junction bases outside the gene matches: 1. The CDR3 has 13 residues. Germline lookup yields CDR1 MNHNS and CDR2 SASEGT. The CDR3: CASRGQGQETQYF. CDR3 nucleotide sequence: TGTGCCAGCAGGGGACAGGGTCAAGAGACCCAGTACTTC.

The chain couples TRBV7-9 to TRBJ1-6; a weak D match, TRBD1 (6 bases). The V end was cut by 8 bases, the J end by 7 bases, with 15 bases between. CDR1 and CDR2 (germline): SEHNR, FQNEAQ (reference sequence). CDR3 length: 14 residues. In DNA, the CDR3 is TGTGCCAGCTCAGGGGTCAGCCCCAATTCACCCCTCCACTTT. Protein: CASSGVSPNSPLHF.

The J gene is TRBJ2-7, the V gene TRBV19; no reliable D call. CDR3 length equals 11 residues. The germline V and J ends were trimmed by 6 bases and 2 bases, with 5 bases remaining between them. Per germline, CDR1 LNHDA and CDR2 SQIVND (reference sequence). The CDR3 spells CASRETYEQYF. The CDR3 DNA sequence: TGTGCCAGTAGGGAGACCTACGAGCAGTACTTC.